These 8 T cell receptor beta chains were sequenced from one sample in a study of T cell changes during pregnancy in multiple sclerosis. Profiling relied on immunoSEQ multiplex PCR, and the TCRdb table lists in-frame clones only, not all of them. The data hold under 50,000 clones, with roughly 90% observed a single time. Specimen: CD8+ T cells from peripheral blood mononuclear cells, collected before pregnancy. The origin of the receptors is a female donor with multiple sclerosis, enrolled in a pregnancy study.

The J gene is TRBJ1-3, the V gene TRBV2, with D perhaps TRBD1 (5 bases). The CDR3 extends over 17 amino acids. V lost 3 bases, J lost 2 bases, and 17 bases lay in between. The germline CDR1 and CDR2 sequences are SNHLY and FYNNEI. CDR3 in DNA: TGTGCCAGCAGTGAGCTGGTAGGGGTAGGGCCTGGAAACACCATATATTTT. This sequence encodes CASSELVGVGPGNTIYF.

This CDR3 is CASSLDREDGGYTF. CDR3 nucleotide sequence: TGTGCCAGCAGCTTGGACAGGGAAGACGGTGGCTACACCTTC. The chain carries TRBV5-4 and TRBJ1-2, with D possibly being TRBD1 (6 bases). Germline values: CDR1 SGHNT, CDR2 YYREEE (reference sequence). The CDR3 consists of 14 residues. V was clipped by 0 bases and J by 7 bases, with 13 bases between them.

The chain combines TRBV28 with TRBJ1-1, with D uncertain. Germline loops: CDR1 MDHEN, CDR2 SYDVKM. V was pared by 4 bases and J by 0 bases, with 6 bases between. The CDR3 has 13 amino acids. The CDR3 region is CASSSQVNTEAFF. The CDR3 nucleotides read TGTGCCAGCAGTTCCCAGGTGAACACTGAAGCTTTCTTT.

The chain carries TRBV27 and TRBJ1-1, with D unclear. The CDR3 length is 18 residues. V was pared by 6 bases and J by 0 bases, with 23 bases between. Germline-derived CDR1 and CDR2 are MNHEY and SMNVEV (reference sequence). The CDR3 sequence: CASRTSWRADSMNTEAFF. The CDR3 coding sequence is TGTGCCAGCAGGACCTCCTGGAGGGCCGATTCTATGAACACTGAAGCTTTCTTT.

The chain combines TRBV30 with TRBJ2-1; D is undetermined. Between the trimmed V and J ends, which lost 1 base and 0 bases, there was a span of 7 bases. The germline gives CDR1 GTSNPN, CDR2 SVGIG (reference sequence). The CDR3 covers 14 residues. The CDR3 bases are TGTGCCTGGAGTGGAGATAGCTCCTACAATGAGCAGTTCTTC. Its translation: CAWSGDSSYNEQFF. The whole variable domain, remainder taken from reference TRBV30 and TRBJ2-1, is SQTIHQWPATLVQPVGSPLSLECTVEGTSNPNLYWYRQAAGRGLQLLFYSVGIGQISSEVPQNLSASRPQDRQFILSSKKLLLSDSGFYLCAWSGDSSYNEQFFGPGTRLTVL.

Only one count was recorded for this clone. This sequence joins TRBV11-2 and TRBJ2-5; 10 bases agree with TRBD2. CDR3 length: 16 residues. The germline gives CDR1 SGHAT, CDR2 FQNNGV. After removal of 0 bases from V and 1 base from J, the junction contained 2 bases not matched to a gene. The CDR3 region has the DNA TGTGCCAGCAGCTTAGAATGGACTAGCGGCCAAGAGACCCAGTACTTC. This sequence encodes CASSLEWTSGQETQYF.

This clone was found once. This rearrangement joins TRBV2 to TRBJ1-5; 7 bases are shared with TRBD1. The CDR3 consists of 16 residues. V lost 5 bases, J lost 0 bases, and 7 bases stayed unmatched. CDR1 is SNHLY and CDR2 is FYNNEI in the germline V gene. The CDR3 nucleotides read TGTGCCAGCAGTCGGGACAGCCGTGATAGCAATCAGCCCCAGCATTTT. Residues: CASSRDSRDSNQPQHF.

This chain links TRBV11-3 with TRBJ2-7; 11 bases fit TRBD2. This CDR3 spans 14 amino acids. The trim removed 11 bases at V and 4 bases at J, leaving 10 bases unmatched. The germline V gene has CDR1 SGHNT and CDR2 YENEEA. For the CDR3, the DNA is TGTGCCGACTTTACTAGCGGGAGAGGATACGAGCAGTACTTC. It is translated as CADFTSGRGYEQYF. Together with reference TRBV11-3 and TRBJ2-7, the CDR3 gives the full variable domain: EAGVVQSPRYKIIEKKQPVAFWCNPISGHNTLYWYLQNLGQGPELLIRYENEEAVDDSQLPKDRFSAERLKGVDSTLKIQPAELGDSAVYLCADFTSGRGYEQYFGPGTRLTVT.